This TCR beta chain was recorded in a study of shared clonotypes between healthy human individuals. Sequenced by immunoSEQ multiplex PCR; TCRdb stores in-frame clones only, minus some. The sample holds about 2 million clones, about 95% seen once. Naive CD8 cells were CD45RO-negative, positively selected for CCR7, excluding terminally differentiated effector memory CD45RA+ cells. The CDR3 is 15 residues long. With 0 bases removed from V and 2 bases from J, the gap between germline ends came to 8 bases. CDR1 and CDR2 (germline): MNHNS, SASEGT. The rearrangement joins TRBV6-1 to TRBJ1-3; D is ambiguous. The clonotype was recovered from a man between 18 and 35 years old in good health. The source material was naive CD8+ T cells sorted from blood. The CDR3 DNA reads TGTGCCAGCAGTGAAGCGAGGTCGGCTGGAAACACCATATATTTT. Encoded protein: CASSEARSAGNTIYF.